This TCR beta chain was captured by sequencing in a study of T-cell reconstitution after alpha-beta-depleted transplantation in children. This clonotype was seen ten or more times. No antigen is known for it. As it was prepared, the TCRbeta library received unique molecular identifiers. TCRdb re-analysed the PCR reads in MiXCR, keeping a single row per CDR3 protein. The data hold under 850,000 distinct CDR3 sequences, with about 12% observed a single time. Trimming took 4 bases from V and 10 from J; bases not matched to a gene: 10. The CDR3 has 14 residues. Study-wide results and limits: Several hundred expanded graft clones reportedly were the source of alpha-beta T cells about two months after transplant. One year post-transplant, T-cell counts and diversity were largely derived from T cells produced anew. Surviving recipient cells, namely T cells and thymic progenitors, were the source of high day-60 TCRbeta diversity in some patients.

The chain uses TRBV12-3 or TRBV12-4 and TRBJ2-1, with 7 bases that match TRBD2. This clonotype was sampled from a girl between 2 and 10 years old with congenital amegakaryocytic thrombocytopenia, due to receive a stem cell transplant. Specimen: PBMCs, collected before TCRalphabeta/CD19-depleted stem cell transplant. The CDR3 DNA reads TGTGCCAGCAGTTCTATAGCGGGTGGGAGGGAGCAGTTCTTC. Its protein is CASSSIAGGREQFF.